Below, one TCR beta chain is given with its context. Its antigen is not identified. TCRdb passed the 5' RACE reads through MiXCR, listing each CDR3 protein once. The table has a few hundred thousand distinct CDR3 sequences, under 12% seen once; the top ten hold 3%. There are 20 residues in the CDR3. Trimming took 3 bases from V and 4 from J; bases not matched to a gene: 12. Germline lookup yields CDR1 SGHRS and CDR2 YFSETQ. The sample comes from a study of T-cell memory formation after mild COVID-19. Turning to the study itself: There were largely donor-specific TCR clusters. Whole-study findings and limits: The CD4+ clones that contracted clustered mainly within CM and EM, and the CD8+ clones concentrated in EMRA. Day 37-peaking second-wave clones had unconfirmed SARS-CoV-2 specificity. Pre-infection memory held some responding clones, suggesting pre-existing cross-reactive T cells responded.

This TCR came from a man between 18 and 35 years old who had mild COVID-19 (a few samples of this study predate the infection). Cell type and time point are not known. The material sequenced was PBMCs or a T cell subset sorted from them (not recorded which). V gene TRBV5-1 combines with J gene TRBJ2-2, with 16 positions matching TRBD2. The CDR3: CASSSPPGLAGGGSTGELFF. CDR3 sequence (DNA): TGCGCCAGCAGCTCCCCCCCGGGACTAGCGGGGGGGGGCAGCACCGGGGAGCTGTTTTTT.